What follows are 14 T cell receptor beta chains derived from one specimen sequenced in a study of blood T cell repertoires in COVID-19. The data were produced by immunoSEQ multiplex PCR, yet TCRdb's version contains in-frame clones alone and is incomplete. This repertoire shows about 81,000 clones, over 75% found once; its top ten account for roughly 15%. Sequenced material: peripheral blood. The receptors stem from a woman aged 70-85 years with acute or convalescent COVID-19.

The genes are TRBV19 and TRBJ1-2, with 9 bases aligning to TRBD1. Losses at the gene ends were 7 bases for V and 5 bases for J; bases not matched to a gene: 5. This CDR3 is 13 amino acids long. Germline CDR1 reads LNHDA; CDR2 reads SQIVND (reference sequence). This CDR3 is CASTYRGHYGYTF. CDR3 nucleotides: TGTGCCAGTACATACAGGGGGCATTATGGCTACACCTTC.

The rearrangement joins TRBV7-6 to TRBJ2-2; TRBD2 might be the D (6 bases). The CDR3 runs to 13 residues. V lost 8 bases and J lost 5, with 12 bases in between. The germline V gene encodes CDR1 SGHVS and CDR2 FNYEAQ. CDR3 bases: TGTGCCAGCCGAAACCGGGGGACCGGGGAGCTGTTTTTT. Translation: CASRNRGTGELFF.

J is TRBJ2-2 and V is TRBV28; 9 bases are a match to TRBD2. After removal of 7 bases from V and 7 bases from J, the junction contained 10 bases not matched to a gene. The CDR3 covers 15 residues. CDR1 MDHEN and CDR2 SYDVKM come from the germline V gene. CDR3 protein: CASILAGGNHGELFF. CDR3 coding DNA: TGTGCCAGCATTCTGGCGGGGGGGAACCACGGGGAGCTGTTTTTT.

This rearrangement joins TRBV4-2 to TRBJ1-1, with D possibly matching TRBD1 (5 bases). CDR3 length: 16 residues. The V gene lost 6 bases and the J gene lost 11 bases, with 28 bases spanning the gap. Germline CDR1 LGHNA, CDR2 YNFKEQ. In DNA, the CDR3 is TGTGCCAGCAGTCAAATGGGGACTCCGAGTTTCAGTGCGGCTTTCTTT. Translation: CASSQMGTPSFSAAFF.

The V and J genes are TRBV5-4 and TRBJ2-2, with 9 bases matching TRBD2. V shed 0 bases, J shed 4 bases, and the junction held 4 bases outside the gene matches. Germline-derived CDR1 and CDR2 are SGHNT and YYREEE (reference sequence). The CDR3 sequence is 16 residues long. CDR3: CASSLDSGGLTGELFF. The CDR3 coding sequence is TGTGCCAGCAGCTTGGACAGCGGGGGGCTCACCGGGGAGCTGTTTTTT. The full variable domain, completed using reference TRBV5-4 and TRBJ2-2, is ETGVTQSPTHLIKTRGQQVTLRCSSQSGHNTVSWYQQALGQGPQFIFQYYREEENGRGNFPPRFSGLQFPNYSSELNVNALELDDSALYLCASSLDSGGLTGELFFGEGSRLTVL.

Of note for this clone: Other DNA sequences within the sample encode an identical CDR3. The CDR3 loop reads CATSDRGYYGYTF. The CDR3 DNA is TGTGCCACCAGTGATCGGGGGTACTATGGCTACACCTTC. The V call is TRBV24-1, the J call TRBJ1-2; TRBD1 is a possible D gene (5 bases). Germline V gives CDR1 KGHDR, CDR2 SFDVKD. Trimming stripped 3 bases from V and 3 bases from J, with 7 bases between. There are 13 residues in the CDR3.

This chain connects TRBV7-9 to TRBJ1-2; 9 nucleotides agree with TRBD1. CDR1 is SEHNR and CDR2 is FQNEAQ in the germline V gene (reference sequence). There are 13 residues in the CDR3. V gave up 0 bases and J gave up 10 bases; unmatched junction bases: 3. This chain's CDR3 is CASSLAWDRDYTF. The CDR3, as DNA: TGTGCCAGCAGCTTAGCTTGGGACAGGGACTACACCTTC.

The genes are TRBV4-3 and TRBJ2-1, with 9 bases that match TRBD2. With 0 bases clipped from V and 7 bases from J, the junction kept 7 bases outside the gene matches. CDR1 is LGHNA and CDR2 is YSLEER in the germline V gene. The CDR3 sequence is 16 residues long. CDR3 residues: CASSQDSRGRANEQFF. The CDR3, as DNA: TGCGCCAGCAGCCAAGATTCGCGCGGGAGGGCAAATGAGCAGTTCTTC.

The sample holds a few counts of this clone. The rearrangement uses TRBV6-1 and TRBJ2-7, with D perhaps matching TRBD1 (5 bases). Germline V gene lookup returns CDR1 MNHNS and CDR2 SASEGT. V lost 2 bases and J lost 9, with 14 bases in between. The CDR3 sequence is 13 residues long. CDR3 protein: CASSESQGDRQYV. The DNA for the CDR3 is TGTGCCAGCAGTGAATCGCAAGGGGATCGGCAGTACGTC.

The chain has TRBV5-1 and TRBJ2-5; TRBD2 matches 7 bases. V was pared by 0 bases and J by 2 bases, with 10 bases of the junction left unmatched. The CDR3 is 17 residues long. CDR1 SGHRS and CDR2 YFSETQ come from the germline V gene. In DNA, the CDR3 is TGCGCCAGCAGCTTGGGGTCCAGCGGGGAGCCTCAAGAGACCCAGTACTTC. Encoded protein: CASSLGSSGEPQETQYF.

J is TRBJ2-2 and V is TRBV5-1; 9 bases agree with TRBD1. Per the germline V gene, CDR1 is SGHRS and CDR2 is YFSETQ. The CDR3 is 16 residues long. V trimming: 4 bases; J trimming: 7 bases; junction bases outside the gene matches: 11. The CDR3 sequence: CASSPRQGEPVGELFF. For the CDR3, the DNA is TGCGCCAGCAGCCCGAGACAGGGGGAACCGGTCGGGGAGCTGTTTTTT.

This clone was counted only a few times. The CDR3, as DNA: TGTGCCAGCAGCACGTGGGGGCAGGGGGCGAACACCGGGGAGCTGTTTTTT. Translation gives CASSTWGQGANTGELFF. The chain recombines TRBV7-6 with TRBJ2-2; TRBD1 agrees at 7 bases. CDR1 and CDR2 from the germline V gene are SGHVS and FNYEAQ. This CDR3 is built from 17 residues. J gave up 0 bases and V 5 bases, and 9 bases lay outside the gene matches. The entire variable domain, with the rest obtained from reference TRBV7-6 and TRBJ2-2, is as follows: GAGVSQSPRYKVTKRGQDVALRCDPISGHVSLYWYRQALGQGPEFLTYFNYEAQQDKSGLPNDRFSAERPEGSISTLTIQRTEQRDSAMYRCASSTWGQGANTGELFFGEGSRLTVL.

The V call is TRBV30, the J call TRBJ1-4; D is unclear. Germline V gene data show CDR1 as GTSNPN and CDR2 as SVGIG (reference sequence). V was shortened by 8 bases and J by 8 bases, with 15 bases between the two germline ends. The CDR3 spans 12 residues. CDR3 amino acids: CALRGGNEKLFF. The CDR3 nucleotides read TGTGCCCTACGGGGAGGGAACGAAAAACTGTTTTTT.

This clone was picked up one time. The V call is TRBV5-4, the J call TRBJ2-1; D is perhaps TRBD2 (5 bases). Trimming removed 4 bases from V and 2 bases from J, with 16 bases in between. In germline, CDR1 is SGHNT, CDR2 YYREEE (reference sequence). This CDR3 is built from 16 residues. CDR3 protein: CASSISAGMAYNEQFF. The CDR3 bases are TGTGCCAGCAGCATCTCTGCCGGGATGGCCTACAATGAGCAGTTCTTC.